The rows below give T cell receptor beta chains drawn from one sample of a study of blood T cell repertoires in COVID-19. This table comes from immunoSEQ multiplex PCR, and its TCRdb copy is limited to in-frame clones, with some not included. The table has some 290,000 clones, under 90% seen once. Sequenced sample: PBMCs or T cells enriched from blood (not recorded which). These receptors originate from a woman aged 30 to 39 who had recovered from COVID-19. Both conserved end residues are part of each CDR3. Clone size is shown for a subset of rows, as once, few, many or a class of expanded clone.

V | size | CDR3
TRBV5-1 | - | CASSLSGTGNSPLHF
TRBV5-6 | - | CASSLGAPYVEQFF
TRBV28 | - | CASSLDQIGTGYTYEQYF
TRBV6-6 | - | CASSSLAGGHLSQYF
TRBV2 | - | CASRRYGTGNYQPQHF
TRBV5-5 | - | CASSLLWTGINTEAFF
TRBV6-1 | - | CASSETVAFSNQPQHF
TRBV5-1 | - | CASSLATGLVQETQYF
TRBV7-2 | - | CASSLAGGLGEQYF
TRBV4-1 | - | CASSHPRINQPQHF
TRBV6-5 | - | CASSYSTGAGNTEAFF
TRBV6-5 | few | CASKGGMNTEAFF
TRBV27 | few | CASSFLSTVGSQNQPQHF
TRBV10-3 | - | CAISPGTVDTDTQYF
TRBV28 | few | CASSPGTGTRGEQYF
TRBV15 | - | CATSRDRGRNTIYF
TRBV6-5 | - | CASSYSGTGARKLFF
TRBV19 | - | CASSYRGDGYTF
TRBV7-9 | - | CASSLVPSNTGELFF
TRBV7-9 | - | CASSLDTSGSIYEQYF
TRBV5-5 | - | CASSSKDRGLLYGELFF
TRBV28 | once | CASSFFRWGDDYGYTF
TRBV10-3 | - | CAIRSLAGGTYNEQFF
TRBV5-1 | - | CASSLVGTGILSYEQYF
TRBV6-5 | - | CASRGTGESYEQYF
TRBV3-1/TRBV3-2 | - | CASSQGGEQPQHF
TRBV7-9 | - | CASSLGASGLAYEQYF
TRBV28 | - | CASRSRDRERNQPQHF
TRBV6-5 | - | CASSIEGDRNTEAFF
TRBV19 | - | CASSPGLAGSYEQYF
TRBV27 | - | CASSSFSGSSYEQYF
TRBV29-1 | once | CSVLTGPPSGANVLTF
TRBV7-9 | once | CASSLERSPLHF
TRBV27 | - | CASRRTGNTGELFF
TRBV11-3 | - | CASSFSEINEQFF
TRBV14 | - | CASSPRQPTYEQYF
TRBV4-3 | - | CASSQETGYGTEAFF
TRBV13 | - | CASSSTGNYGYTF
TRBV7-9 | - | CASSLGSLSETQYF
TRBV7-3 | - | CASSYGRSDTQYF
TRBV19 | - | CASKMGPATNEKLFF
TRBV28 | - | CASLGWETGYNSPLHF
TRBV5-1 | - | CASSLETSGPDTQYF
TRBV2 | - | CASSDDRADTGELFF
TRBV19 | - | CASSRDRGSTGELFF
TRBV7-3 | - | CASSFLGLAGGPLINTGELFF
TRBV7-9 | - | CASSLQRATNTGELFF
TRBV7-8 | - | CASSPRTSGSEAKNIQYF
TRBV23-1 | once | CASSQSGGSYEQYF
TRBV6-5 | - | CASTVHWGGYGYTF
TRBV27 | - | CASQGRGDSYEQYF
TRBV15 | few | CATSRVDMGMRNTEAFF
TRBV27 | - | CASSLTRGNQPQHF